The 25 T cell receptor beta chains in this list originate from one sample, sequenced in a study of shared clonotypes between healthy human individuals. In the naive CD8 group, cells lacked CD45RO and were positively selected for CCR7, so terminally differentiated effector memory CD45RA+ cells were left out. Some clones are missing from TCRdb's copy, which holds only in-frame ones; the method was immunoSEQ multiplex PCR. Among approximately 2,200,000 clones, 85% to 95% were seen once, and the ten largest hold roughly 1.7%. Source material: naive CD8+ T cells from PBMCs. The source is a man younger than 30 in good health. Some clones in this sample may be carry-over from other donors' samples.

The rearrangement uses TRBV6-1 and TRBJ2-1, with 10 nucleotides matching TRBD1. Germline CDR1 is MNHNS and CDR2 is SASEGT. With V trimmed by 8 bases and J by 7 bases, 8 bases remained unmatched. The CDR3 spans 14 residues. CDR3 loop: CASGTGVKWNEQFF. The CDR3 coding sequence is TGTGCCAGCGGGACAGGGGTAAAGTGGAATGAGCAGTTCTTC.

This clone was detected once. The genes are TRBV5-1 and TRBJ2-1; 7 bases agree with TRBD2. With V trimmed by 1 base and J by 9 bases, 7 bases remained unmatched. Germline loops: CDR1 SGHRS, CDR2 YFSETQ. This CDR3 has 14 amino acids. The CDR3 loop is CASSLREGPGEQFF. CDR3 in DNA: TGCGCCAGCAGCTTGAGGGAGGGCCCGGGTGAGCAGTTCTTC.

The chain employs TRBV7-3 and TRBJ2-1; D call uncertain. This CDR3 has 15 amino acids. Germline V gives CDR1 SGHTA, CDR2 FQGTGA. Trimming removed 0 bases at V and 6 bases at J, with 12 bases between. Written as DNA, the CDR3 is TGTGCCAGCAGCTTAACTGGGCGGCAGGCCAATGAGCAGTTCTTC. Encoded protein: CASSLTGRQANEQFF.

In DNA form, the CDR3 reads TGTGCCAGTAGTACTCCCTGGGCAGATACGCAGTATTTT. Its translation is CASSTPWADTQYF. The chain recombines TRBV19 with TRBJ2-3; D remains ambiguous. CDR1 and CDR2 (germline): LNHDA, SQIVND (reference sequence). The length of the CDR3 is 13 residues. Trimming removed 4 bases from V and 4 bases from J, with 9 bases in between. Using reference TRBV19 and TRBJ2-3 for the parts outside the CDR3, the full variable domain is DGGITQSPKYLFRKEGQNVTLSCEQNLNHDAMYWYRQDPGQGLRLIYYSQIVNDFQKGDIAEGYSVSREKKESFPLTVTSAQKNPTAFYLCASSTPWADTQYFGPGTRLTVL.

In regard to this clone: This sample includes further DNA sequences coding for the same CDR3. The chain is built from TRBV5-1 and TRBJ2-1; D is unclear. From germline, CDR1 is SGHRS and CDR2 YFSETQ. Trimming took 4 bases from V and 3 from J, leaving 5 bases between them. The CDR3 extends over 12 amino acids. In DNA form, the CDR3 reads TGCGCCAGCAGCCCGGACTACAATGAGCAGTTCTTC. It specifies CASSPDYNEQFF.

The chain recombines TRBV7-6 with TRBJ2-1; 7 bases map to TRBD2. Trimming took 2 bases from V and 5 from J; bases not matched to a gene: 9. This CDR3 region has 16 residues. The germline CDR1 and CDR2 sequences are SGHVS and FNYEAQ. This chain's CDR3 is CASSLRGGSFHNEQFF. The CDR3 DNA follows: TGTGCCAGCAGCTTACGAGGCGGGAGTTTCCACAATGAGCAGTTCTTC.

The gene calls are TRBV7-8 and TRBJ1-1; no definite D call. Germline values: CDR1 SGHVS, CDR2 FQNEAQ. The CDR3 is 15 amino acids. V was clipped by 5 bases and J by 2 bases, with 15 bases between them. The CDR3 DNA sequence: TGTGCCAGCAGCCCCTCACCCTGGGTCAACACTGAAGCTTTCTTT. Protein: CASSPSPWVNTEAFF.

This clone was detected only a few times. The chain combines TRBV11-1 with TRBJ2-7; D remains unclear. With 1 base removed from V and 2 bases from J, the gap between germline ends came to 3 bases. The CDR3 spans 12 residues. CDR1 and CDR2 from the germline V gene are SGHAT and FQDESV (reference sequence). The chain's CDR3 is CASSLVTYEQYF. DNA of the CDR3: TGTGCCAGCAGCTTAGTTACCTACGAGCAGTACTTC. Together with reference TRBV11-1 and TRBJ2-7, the CDR3 gives the full variable domain: EAEVAQSPRYKITEKSQAVAFWCDPISGHATLYWYRQILGQGPELLVQFQDESVVDDSQLPKDRFSAERLKGVDSTLKIQPAELGDSAMYLCASSLVTYEQYFGPGTRLTVT.

The genes are TRBV28 and TRBJ1-4; tentative D call: TRBD1 (5 bases). This CDR3 region has 15 residues. CDR1 MDHEN and CDR2 SYDVKM come from the germline V gene. Trimming took 2 bases from V and 8 from J, leaving 15 bases between them. In nucleotides, the CDR3 is TGTGCCAGCAGTTTAAGCAGGGCTCGGGGCGAAAAACTGTTTTTT. It yields the protein CASSLSRARGEKLFF.

On this clone: Other DNA sequences within the sample encode an identical CDR3. The chain uses TRBV9 and TRBJ1-2; possibly TRBD1 for D (6 bases). Germline values: CDR1 SGDLS, CDR2 YYNGEE. The CDR3 is made up of 15 amino acids. The V and J ends lost 0 bases and 2 bases respectively, with 11 bases between them. The CDR3 region has the DNA TGTGCCAGCAGCGTAGGACCAGGGACAAACTATGGCTACACCTTC. Translated: CASSVGPGTNYGYTF.

A word on this clone: The DNA is omitted, as the CDR3 cannot be located on it reliably, and the CDR3 follows TCRdb's listing. The rearrangement links TRBV21-1 to TRBJ2-3; the table calls TRBD1, which could not be checked here. TRBV21-1 constitutes a pseudogene. The CDR3 adds up to 18 amino acids, both ends counted. The CDR3 loop is CASSKEGVGTGSTDTQYF.

Comment on this clone: Other DNA variants within this sample encode the same CDR3. V gene TRBV5-1 combines with J gene TRBJ2-1; D unresolved. Germline V CDR1 and CDR2: SGHRS, YFSETQ. The CDR3 extends over 14 amino acids. Trimming stripped 0 bases from V and 0 bases from J, with 4 bases between. The CDR3 bases are TGCGCCAGCAGCTTGGAAGGCTCCTACAATGAGCAGTTCTTC. Protein product: CASSLEGSYNEQFF. Variable domain in full (rest from reference TRBV5-1 and TRBJ2-1): KAGVTQTPRYLIKTRGQQVTLSCSPISGHRSVSWYQQTPGQGLQFLFEYFSETQRNKGNFPGRFSGRQFSNSRSEMNVSTLELGDSALYLCASSLEGSYNEQFFGPGTRLTVL.

In the case of this clone: In the same sample, other DNA sequences code for this CDR3. The V and J genes are TRBV11-2 and TRBJ2-7, with 7 bases identical to TRBD1. The V and J ends lost 5 bases and 3 bases, in that order; junction bases with no gene match: 7. Germline V gives CDR1 SGHAT, CDR2 FQNNGV. The CDR3 length is 14 residues. CDR3 residues: CASSLRTGGYEQYF. Here the CDR3 DNA reads TGTGCCAGCAGCCTTCGGACAGGCGGCTACGAGCAGTACTTC.

The rearrangement uses TRBV5-1 and TRBJ2-5; D is unclear. The germline CDR1 and CDR2 sequences are SGHRS and YFSETQ. The CDR3 has 13 residues. The V gene lost 1 base and the J gene lost 9 bases, with 13 bases spanning the gap. In nucleotides, the CDR3 is TGCGCCAGCAGCTTGAACTCCGCGGATCCCCAGTACTTC. It specifies CASSLNSADPQYF.

The genes are TRBV23-1 and TRBJ2-5; TRBD2 might be the D (5 bases). TRBV23-1 is annotated as an ORF whose role is uncertain. The length of the CDR3 is 12 residues. The V and J ends lost 2 bases and 5 bases respectively, with 6 bases between them. CDR3 sequence (DNA): TGCGCCAGCAGTCAAAGGAGGGAGACCCAGTACTTC. It translates to CASSQRRETQYF.

V is TRBV4-1 and J is TRBJ1-5; maybe TRBD1 (6 bases). Germline CDR1 reads MGHRA; CDR2 reads YSYEKL. Deletions cut 4 bases from V and 5 bases from J, with 18 bases between. This CDR3 comprises 16 residues. The CDR3 loop is CASSLVLGGGYQPQHF. The CDR3 DNA sequence: TGCGCCAGCAGCCTCGTCCTGGGGGGCGGTTATCAGCCCCAGCATTTT.

Concerning this clone: It is likely a read error, because the conserved phenylalanine at the end of the CDR3 is missing. The limits of the CDR3 on the DNA are not certain, so only TCRdb's listed CDR3 is given. This chain joins TRBV12-2 and TRBJ1-5. TRBV12-2 is a recognized pseudogene. The CDR3 contains 11 residues when both ends are counted. CDR3: CASRLTVRSGV.

V usage is TRBV9 and J usage is TRBJ2-3, with D unresolved. Per germline, CDR1 SGDLS and CDR2 YYNGEE. The V end lost 3 bases, the J end lost 4 bases, and 18 bases lay between the germline ends. This CDR3 comprises 16 residues. This CDR3 reads CASSAHQTRGADTQYF. The CDR3 nucleotides are TGTGCCAGCAGCGCCCATCAGACCCGAGGAGCAGATACGCAGTATTTT.

This clone has only a few counts. Other nucleotide sequences in the sample specify the same CDR3. The CDR3 spells CASSWGSSYEQYF. The CDR3 nucleotides are TGTGCCAGCAGTTGGGGGAGCTCCTACGAGCAGTACTTC. This chain joins TRBV27 and TRBJ2-7; D could derive from TRBD1 or TRBD2 (5 bases each). Germline V gives CDR1 MNHEY, CDR2 SMNVEV (reference sequence). The ends were cut back, 4 bases at V and 0 bases at J, with 7 bases in the middle. CDR3 size: 13 residues.

The chain carries TRBV11-3 and TRBJ2-2; no clear D gene. Per germline, CDR1 SGHNT and CDR2 YENEEA. Trimming left V 0 bases short and J 5 bases short, with 13 bases between. CDR3 size: 16 residues. CDR3 region: CASSLEARAGTGELFF. CDR3 nucleotide sequence: TGTGCCAGCAGCTTAGAGGCCCGAGCCGGGACCGGGGAGCTGTTTTTT.

This clone was detected once. The same CDR3 can be traced to other DNA sequences in this sample. The rearrangement links TRBV19 to TRBJ2-7, with D possibly TRBD1 on 6 matching bases. V lost 3 bases and J 0 bases, leaving 9 bases between the germline ends. The CDR3 is made up of 14 amino acids. Germline values: CDR1 LNHDA, CDR2 SQIVND (reference sequence). The CDR3, as DNA: TGTGCCAGTAGTATCGGCAGGGGCTCCTACGAGCAGTACTTC. It yields the protein CASSIGRGSYEQYF.

The V call is TRBV27, the J call TRBJ1-4, with D possibly being TRBD1 (6 bases). The length of the CDR3 is 15 residues. The germline CDR1 and CDR2 sequences are MNHEY and SMNVEV (reference sequence). V was pared by 5 bases and J by 5 bases, with 15 bases between. The CDR3 DNA sequence: TGTGCCAGCAGTCCGGGAGGGGACAACAATGAAAAACTGTTTTTT. Translating gives CASSPGGDNNEKLFF.

This clone was recorded once. This chain links TRBV6-1 with TRBJ2-3, with D tentatively TRBD1 (5 bases). Germline V gene sequence: CDR1 MNHNS, CDR2 SASEGT. The CDR3 runs 15 residues. Trimming took 0 bases from V and 4 from J, leaving 11 bases between them. CDR3 amino acids: CASSEARRGPDTQYF. CDR3 nucleotide sequence: TGTGCCAGCAGTGAAGCGCGAAGGGGTCCAGATACGCAGTATTTT.

The V gene is TRBV7-9, the J gene TRBJ2-3; 12 positions match TRBD2. In germline, CDR1 is SEHNR, CDR2 FQNEAQ (reference sequence). The CDR3 extends over 16 amino acids. V dropped 4 bases and J dropped 4; count of bases not matched to a gene: 6. The CDR3: CASSSTSGSRADTQYF. CDR3 coding DNA: TGTGCCAGCAGCTCGACTAGCGGGAGTCGGGCAGATACGCAGTATTTT.

The chain combines TRBV7-9 with TRBJ2-6; the D gene is possibly TRBD2 (5 bases). Germline V gene lookup returns CDR1 SEHNR and CDR2 FQNEAQ (reference sequence). Trimming took off 1 base at V and 1 base at J, with 11 bases between the two ends. The CDR3 is made up of 17 amino acids. The CDR3 here is CASSLVGGGSGANVLTF. CDR3 bases: TGTGCCAGCAGCTTAGTTGGCGGCGGGTCTGGGGCCAACGTCCTGACTTTC. The complete variable domain, with remaining parts taken from reference TRBV7-9 and TRBJ2-6, reads DTGVSQNPRHKITKRGQNVTFRCDPISEHNRLYWYRQTLGQGPEFLTYFQNEAQLEKSRLLSDRFSAERPKGSFSTLEIQRTEQGDSAMYLCASSLVGGGSGANVLTFGAGSRLTVL.